This T cell receptor (beta chain) is drawn from a study of blood T cells in healthy people across ages. J lost 7 bases, V lost 1 base, and 10 bases had no gene match. CDR3 size: 15 residues. CDR1 is SEHNR and CDR2 is FQNEAQ in the germline V gene (reference sequence). Alongside a J-beta primer mix, a sample-barcoded 5' primer served in a second PCR lasting about 7 to 12 cycles. TCRdb analysed the 5' RACE reads with MiXCR anew, one entry per CDR3 protein. Of about 1 million distinct CDR3 sequences in the sample, over 35% were seen once. The sequenced material came from blood. The receptor was derived from a woman in her sixties or seventies in good health. The chain uses TRBV7-9 and TRBJ2-7, with TRBD1 matching 7 bases. The CDR3, as DNA: TGTGCCAGCAGCTTAGAGGGGGCAGGACCCCCTGAGCAGTACTTC. This translates into CASSLEGAGPPEQYF.